This is a list of T cell receptor beta chains from one sample in a study of T-cell memory formation after mild COVID-19. TCRdb called the 5' RACE reads again in MiXCR, with one record for every CDR3 protein. This sample has about 350,000 distinct CDR3 sequences, with roughly 15% found just once. Sample: PBMCs or a T cell subset sorted from them (not recorded which). The receptor set was obtained from a man aged 18 to 35 who had mild COVID-19 (a few samples of this study predate the infection). Cell type and time point are not known. The CDR3 runs from the conserved cysteine through the conserved F or W. A D gene is named only where the DNA matches it firmly. Some rows mark clone size as missing; the rest say once, few, many or name a class of expanded clone.

>TRBV11-2|few|TRBJ1-1|NA
TGTGCCAGCAGCTTCAGGGTTCAGAGCACTGAAGCTTTCTTT
CASSFRVQSTEAFF
>TRBV28|few|TRBJ1-6|NA
TGTGCCAGCAGTCAAGCGAGGAATTCACCCCTCCACTTT
CASSQARNSPLHF
>TRBV4-2|NA|TRBJ2-5|NA
TGTGCCAGCAGCCCCTGGGGGAAAGAGACCCAGTACTTC
CASSPWGKETQYF
>TRBV18|few|TRBJ2-1|NA
TGTGCCAGCTCACCTTCAACAAATGAGCAGTTCTTC
CASSPSTNEQFF
>TRBV20-1|few|TRBJ2-3|NA
TGCAGTGCTAGTTCTAGACTCGCAGATACGCAGTATTTT
CSASSRLADTQYF
>TRBV20-1|few|TRBJ2-5|TRBD2
TGCAGTGCAAATACCGGGACTAGGATACGATTGGAGACCCAGTACTTC
CSANTGTRIRLETQYF
>TRBV12-3/TRBV12-4|few|TRBJ2-2|TRBD2
TGTGCCAGCAGTTCGACTAGCGGGGGGACGTCGAGCACCGGGGAGCTGTTTTTT
CASSSTSGGTSSTGELFF
>TRBV10-3|NA|TRBJ2-5|NA
TGTGCCATCAGTGGAAGGGCACAAGAGACCCAGTACTTC
CAISGRAQETQYF
>TRBV7-6|NA|TRBJ1-4|NA
TGTGCCAGCAGCCCGGGGGGGCCTAATGAAAAACTGTTTTTT
CASSPGGPNEKLFF
>TRBV7-2|NA|TRBJ1-2|NA
TGTGCCAGCAGCTTATACGGGTCAGGTCTATATGGCTACACCTTC
CASSLYGSGLYGYTF
>TRBV12-3/TRBV12-4|NA|TRBJ1-4|NA
TGTGCCAGCAGTTTTATAAATCAAGGAGAAAAACTGTTTTTT
CASSFINQGEKLFF
>TRBV20-1|NA|TRBJ2-5|TRBD2
TGCAGTGCTAGTTCTAGCGGCCAAGAGACCCAGTACTTC
CSASSSGQETQYF
>TRBV10-3|many|TRBJ1-1|NA
TGTGCCATCAGCGCAGAGCTGAACACTGAAGCTTTCTTT
CAISAELNTEAFF
>TRBV5-1|few|TRBJ2-3|NA
TGCGCCAGCAGCCCCCCAAGGGACCTCACAGATACGCAGTATTTT
CASSPPRDLTDTQYF
>TRBV5-1|few|TRBJ2-1|NA
TGCGCCAGCAGCTTTCCGGACACCCCGATGTACAATGAGCAGTTCTTC
CASSFPDTPMYNEQFF
>TRBV11-2|few|TRBJ2-1|NA
TGTGCCAGCAGCTTAGTTCCGGGCCGTGAGCAGTTCTTC
CASSLVPGREQFF
>TRBV20-1|many|TRBJ2-5|TRBD1
TGCAGTGTTACCCGACAGGGGGCGAGGGAGACCCAGTACTTC
CSVTRQGARETQYF
>TRBV11-2|NA|TRBJ2-3|NA
TGTGCCAGCAGCATCTCGGGCAGGACCACTAGCACAGATACGCAGTATTTT
CASSISGRTTSTDTQYF
>TRBV27|few|TRBJ2-5|TRBD2
TGTGCCAGCAGTTTCATCCACGGACTAGCGGGGGGACGGGAGACCCAGTACTTC
CASSFIHGLAGGRETQYF
>TRBV6-5|NA|TRBJ2-2|NA
TGTGCCAGCAGTTCCGATCTCGGGGTAAACTGGCACGGGGCCGGGGAGCTGTTTTTT
CASSSDLGVNWHGAGELFF
>TRBV6-5|NA|TRBJ1-1|NA
TGTGCCAGCAGTAAACAGGGTAGGGACACTGAAGCTTTCTTT
CASSKQGRDTEAFF
>TRBV10-1|NA|TRBJ2-7|NA
TGCGCCAGGACAGCCTTTGACGAGCAGTACTTC
CARTAFDEQYF
>TRBV6-5|NA|TRBJ1-4|TRBD1
TGTGCCAGCAGTCCCGGGACAGCTAATGAAAAACTGTTTTTT
CASSPGTANEKLFF
>TRBV16|NA|TRBJ1-5|NA
TGTGCCAGCAAACGGGGCGGGAATCAGCCCCAGCATTTT
CASKRGGNQPQHF
>TRBV7-6|many|TRBJ2-2|NA
TGTGCCAGCAGCTTCAGGGGTGCCCCGGCCGGGGAGCTGTTTTTT
CASSFRGAPAGELFF
>TRBV20-1|few|TRBJ2-2|NA
TGCAGTGCTAGAGCTACGAACACCGGGGAGCTGTTTTTT
CSARATNTGELFF
>TRBV7-3|many|TRBJ2-1|TRBD1
TGCGCCAGCAGTCCGGGACAGGGTTACAATGAGCAGTTCTTC
CASSPGQGYNEQFF
>TRBV6-5|few|TRBJ1-2|NA
TGTGCCAGCAGCCGCTCGGGTGGTAACTATGGCTACACCTTC
CASSRSGGNYGYTF
>TRBV2|NA|TRBJ2-1|TRBD1
TGTGCCAGAGGACAGGGTGTAGGTGAGCAGTTCTTC
CARGQGVGEQFF
>TRBV5-1|NA|TRBJ1-4|NA
TGCGCCAGCAGCTTTGACAGTAAAGTGGAAAAACTGTTTTTT
CASSFDSKVEKLFF
>TRBV4-3|NA|TRBJ1-2|TRBD1
TGCGCCAGCAGCCAAGCCGGGACAGGGGGCGCACATGGCTACACCTTC
CASSQAGTGGAHGYTF
>TRBV12-3/TRBV12-4|many|TRBJ2-7|TRBD1
TGTGCCAGCAGTTTTGGGACAGGGAACTACGAGCAGTACTTC
CASSFGTGNYEQYF
>TRBV12-5|once|TRBJ1-2|TRBD1
TGTGCTAGTGGTTCCGGGACAGGGTCGCTTGGCTACACCTTC
CASGSGTGSLGYTF